The 4 T cell receptor beta chains given below trace back to one sample, sequenced in a study of blood T cell repertoires in COVID-19 (dated by TCRdb to 2018 to 2021). Library preparation used the immunoSEQ multiplex PCR assay. TCRdb obtained this table from immuneACCESS and retained in-frame rearrangements with V and J assigned. These tables miss some clones; where compared with another copy, unresolved V genes account for less than half of the shortfall, and the remainder is unexplained. Here the sample has approximately 74,000 clones; 88% occur a single time. In total, the top ten clones hold around 1.2% of the sample. Sequencing was carried out using peripheral blood. The receptors shown here come from a woman aged 55-69 years with acute or convalescent COVID-19.

This clone has only one observation. The gene calls are TRBV11-2 and TRBJ1-3; D not resolved. Germline CDR1 SGHAT, CDR2 FQNNGV. The CDR3 extends over 13 amino acids. Trimming shortened V by 1 base and J by 6 bases, and 7 bases separated the two germline ends. The DNA of the CDR3 is TGTGCCAGCAGCTTAGGCCTAGCAAACACCATATATTTT. It translates to CASSLGLANTIYF.

V is TRBV21-1 and J is TRBJ2-2; TRBD2 is the table's D call and was not checked against the DNA. TRBV21-1 has pseudogene status. The CDR3 covers 16 residues. Written as DNA, the CDR3 is TGTGCCAGCAGCAAAACCGGATTAGCAGCCACCGGGGAGCTGTTTTTT. This sequence encodes CASSKTGLAATGELFF.

Comment on this clone: The junction departs from the called germline gene at one end, perhaps through a read error. Different DNA sequences within this sample yield the same CDR3. The rearrangement joins TRBV27 to TRBJ1-6; 9 bases align to TRBD1. This CDR3 is 16 amino acids long. Germline CDR1 and CDR2: MNHEY and SMNVEV (reference sequence). CDR3 in amino acids: CASSAQGAYKHSPLHF. The CDR3 nucleotides are TGTGCTAGCAGTGCACAGGGGGCGTACAAACATTCACCCCTCCACTTT.

About this clone: One junction end disagrees with the germline gene, perhaps due to a read error. The J gene is TRBJ2-5, the V gene TRBV4-2; 9 nucleotides agree with TRBD1. The germline V gene encodes CDR1 LGHNA and CDR2 YNFKEQ. CDR3 length: 16 amino acids. The CDR3 DNA reads TGTGCCAGCAGCGAACAACGAGGGACAGGGCAAGGGACCCAGTACTTC. It encodes CASSEQRGTGQGTQYF.